This T cell receptor (beta chain) was recovered during a study of blood T cell repertoires in COVID-19. Study summary: Whether acute or convalescent, the COVID-19 samples came from the United States, Italy and Spain. The cDNA or gDNA used as material had been derived from T cells, B-cell-depleted T cells, or PBMCs.

The method was immunoSEQ multiplex PCR; TCRdb's version includes in-frame clones alone and lacks a portion of them. The table shows 150,000 to 200,000 clones, with more than 70% occurring only once. The CDR3 runs to 11 residues. The sequenced material came from peripheral blood. The genes are TRBV21-1 and TRBJ1-6. TRBV21-1 counts as a pseudogene. This TCR was recovered from a man in his forties with active or convalescent COVID-19. This CDR3 reads CASSLLSPLHF. In nucleotides, the CDR3 is TGTGCCAGCAGCCTACTATCACCCCTCCACTTT.